The T cell receptor (beta chain) under discussion was sequenced for a study of OX40 agonist ivuxolimab in advanced cancers. With respect to this clone: Its antigen is not known.

Findings and caveats of the study: More expanded clones were seen, on average, in CD8+ T cells than in CD4+. CD4+ and CD8+ blood T cells expanded clonally by week 6 at 0.1 to 3.0 mg/kg.

The data were produced by immunoSEQ multiplex PCR, yet TCRdb's version contains in-frame clones alone and is incomplete. The table shows tens of thousands of clones, with around 83% occurring only once. The V segment lost 4 bases and the J segment 3 bases; nucleotides outside the gene matches: 2. Germline assignment: CDR1 SGHTA and CDR2 FQGNSA. CDR3 length: 14 amino acids. This rearrangement joins TRBV7-2 to TRBJ2-2; 7 bases agree with TRBD1. The clonotype originates from an adult with an advanced solid tumor such as melanoma, head and neck, liver or kidney cancer. The sample in question was CD4+ or CD8+ T cells sorted from blood, obtained in a trial of the OX40 agonist ivuxolimab. The CDR3 DNA reads as TGTGCCAGCAGCTCCACAGGGGACACCGGGGAGCTGTTTTTT. Encoded protein: CASSSTGDTGELFF.